Listed here is a single T cell receptor beta chain. What it binds is unknown. The data belong to a study of T cell repertoires in cytomegalovirus infection. Study details: Public signatures in TCR beta pointed to CMV infection and matching HLA type.

Whole-study findings and limits: What dominated the ex vivo response were HLA-C-restricted CMV-specific TCR beta clonotypes.

In TCRdb, the reads were re-called with MiXCR into one record per CDR3 protein. Counted here are around 740,000 distinct CDR3 sequences, 35% to 45% occurring once; the ten biggest clones make up about 2.8%. The sequencing sample was made of PBMCs. This sequence was found in a human donor in good health (CMV status not recorded). Some clones in this sample may be carry-over from other donors' samples.

The CDR3 here is CAWSPTEVRTEAFF. In nucleotides, the CDR3 is TGTGCCTGGAGTCCGACAGAAGTGAGGACTGAAGCTTTCTTT. The rearrangement joins TRBV30 to TRBJ1-1; D is possibly TRBD1 (5 bases). V shed 2 bases and J shed 5 bases, with 15 bases lying between them. This CDR3 has 14 amino acids. Looked up from germline, CDR1 is GTSNPN and CDR2 is SVGIG (reference sequence).